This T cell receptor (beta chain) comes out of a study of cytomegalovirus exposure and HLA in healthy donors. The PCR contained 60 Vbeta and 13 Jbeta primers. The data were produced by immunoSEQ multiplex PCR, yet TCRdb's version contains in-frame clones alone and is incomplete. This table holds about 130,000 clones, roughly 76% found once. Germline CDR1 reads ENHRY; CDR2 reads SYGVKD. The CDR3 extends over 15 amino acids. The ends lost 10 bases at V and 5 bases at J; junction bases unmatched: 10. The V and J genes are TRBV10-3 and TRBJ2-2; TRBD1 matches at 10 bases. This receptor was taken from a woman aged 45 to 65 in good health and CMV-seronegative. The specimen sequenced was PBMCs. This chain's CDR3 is CATTPPGQGTGELFF. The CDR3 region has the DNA TGTGCCACGACCCCTCCGGGACAGGGGACCGGGGAGCTGTTTTTT.